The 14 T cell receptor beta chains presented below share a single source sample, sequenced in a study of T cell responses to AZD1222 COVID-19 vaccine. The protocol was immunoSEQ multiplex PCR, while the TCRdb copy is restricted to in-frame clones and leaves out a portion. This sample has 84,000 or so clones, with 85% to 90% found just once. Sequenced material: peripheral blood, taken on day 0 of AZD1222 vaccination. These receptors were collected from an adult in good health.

CDR3 residues: CASSFGGPAARGYQPQHF. The CDR3 nucleotides read TGTGCCAGCAGCTTTGGGGGACCGGCAGCCCGAGGTTATCAGCCCCAGCATTTT. The chain has TRBV7-2 and TRBJ1-5, with D possibly matching TRBD1 (5 bases). CDR3 length: 18 amino acids. CDR1 and CDR2 from the germline V gene are SGHTA and FQGNSA. V was clipped by 3 bases and J by 5 bases, with 23 bases between them.

The CDR3 is CASSPGTNEQYF. In DNA, the CDR3 is TGTGCCAGCAGCCCCGGGACTAACGAGCAGTACTTC. V gene TRBV7-2 combines with J gene TRBJ2-7; 7 bases agree with TRBD2. The CDR3 consists of 12 residues. Losses at the gene ends were 5 bases for V and 5 bases for J; bases not matched to a gene: 3. Germline CDR1 and CDR2: SGHTA and FQGNSA.

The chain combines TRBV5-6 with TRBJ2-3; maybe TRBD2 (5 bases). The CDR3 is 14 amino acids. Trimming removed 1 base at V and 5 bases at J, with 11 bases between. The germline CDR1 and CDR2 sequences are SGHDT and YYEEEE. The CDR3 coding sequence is TGTGCCAGCAGCTTGAGAGGGCGCGGAGATACGCAGTATTTT. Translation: CASSLRGRGDTQYF.

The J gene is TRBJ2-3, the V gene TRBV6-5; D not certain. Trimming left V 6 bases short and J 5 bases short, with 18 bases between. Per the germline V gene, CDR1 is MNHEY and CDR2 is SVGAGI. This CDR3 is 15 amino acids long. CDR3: CASSPFGLGEDTQYF. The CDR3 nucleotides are TGTGCCAGCAGCCCCTTCGGGCTAGGCGAAGATACGCAGTATTTT.

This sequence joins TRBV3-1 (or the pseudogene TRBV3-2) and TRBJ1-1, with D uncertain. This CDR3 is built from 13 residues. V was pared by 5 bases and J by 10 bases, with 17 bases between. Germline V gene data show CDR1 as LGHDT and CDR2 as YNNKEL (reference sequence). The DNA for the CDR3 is TGTGCCAGCAGCAGTTGGGTGGGTGAGGGAGCTTTCTTT. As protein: CASSSWVGEGAFF.

The chain's CDR3 is CASSLGSIGELFF. The CDR3 DNA follows: TGCGCCAGCAGCTTGGGATCGATCGGGGAGCTGTTTTTT. This sequence joins TRBV5-1 and TRBJ2-2; D gene uncertain. Trimming took off 0 bases at V and 7 bases at J, with 7 bases between the two ends. This CDR3 has 13 amino acids. Germline CDR1 reads SGHRS; CDR2 reads YFSETQ. Drawing the rest from reference TRBV5-1 and TRBJ2-2, the complete variable domain is KAGVTQTPRYLIKTRGQQVTLSCSPISGHRSVSWYQQTPGQGLQFLFEYFSETQRNKGNFPGRFSGRQFSNSRSEMNVSTLELGDSALYLCASSLGSIGELFFGEGSRLTVL.

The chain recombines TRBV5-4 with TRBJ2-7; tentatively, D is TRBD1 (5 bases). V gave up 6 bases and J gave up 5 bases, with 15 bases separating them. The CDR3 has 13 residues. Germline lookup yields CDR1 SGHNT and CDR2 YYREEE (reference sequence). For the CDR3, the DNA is TGTGCCAGCAAAGGTGTGGCCAGGGACGAGCAGTACTTC. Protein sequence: CASKGVARDEQYF.

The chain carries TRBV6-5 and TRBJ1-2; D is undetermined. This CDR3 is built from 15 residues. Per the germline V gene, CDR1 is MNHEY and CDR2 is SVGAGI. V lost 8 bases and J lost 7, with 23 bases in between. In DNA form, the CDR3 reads TGTGCCAGCTCACCAAGGGAGGGTTTTACGTTTGGCTACACCTTC. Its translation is CASSPREGFTFGYTF.

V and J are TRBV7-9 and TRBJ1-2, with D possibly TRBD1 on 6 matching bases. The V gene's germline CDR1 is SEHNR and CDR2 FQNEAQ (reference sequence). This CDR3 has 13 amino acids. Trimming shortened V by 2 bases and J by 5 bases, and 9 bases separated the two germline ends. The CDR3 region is CASSLTGSYGYTF. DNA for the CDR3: TGTGCCAGCAGCTTAACAGGGAGTTATGGCTACACCTTC.

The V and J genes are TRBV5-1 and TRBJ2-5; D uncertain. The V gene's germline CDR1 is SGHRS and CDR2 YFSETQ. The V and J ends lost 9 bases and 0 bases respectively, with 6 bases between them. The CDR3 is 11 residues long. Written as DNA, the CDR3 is TGCGCCACCAGAAACCAAGAGACCCAGTACTTC. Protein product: CATRNQETQYF.

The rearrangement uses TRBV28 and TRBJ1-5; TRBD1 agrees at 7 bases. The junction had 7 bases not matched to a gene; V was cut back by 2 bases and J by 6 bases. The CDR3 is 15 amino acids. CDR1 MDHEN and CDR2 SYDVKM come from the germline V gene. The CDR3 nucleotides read TGTGCCAGCAGTTTAAGGACAGGAAGGAGTCAGCCCCAGCATTTT. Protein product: CASSLRTGRSQPQHF.

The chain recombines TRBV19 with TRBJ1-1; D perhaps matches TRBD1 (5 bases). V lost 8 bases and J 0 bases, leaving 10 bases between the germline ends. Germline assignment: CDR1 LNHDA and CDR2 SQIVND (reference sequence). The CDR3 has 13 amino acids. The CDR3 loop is CASGTSMNTEAFF. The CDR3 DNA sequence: TGTGCCAGTGGGACGTCGATGAACACTGAAGCTTTCTTT.

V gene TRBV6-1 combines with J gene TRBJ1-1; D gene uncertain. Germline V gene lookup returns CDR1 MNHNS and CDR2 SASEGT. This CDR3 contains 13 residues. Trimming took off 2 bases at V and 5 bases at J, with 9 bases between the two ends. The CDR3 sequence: CASSEMIGTEAFF. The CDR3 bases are TGTGCCAGCAGTGAAATGATAGGGACTGAAGCTTTCTTT.

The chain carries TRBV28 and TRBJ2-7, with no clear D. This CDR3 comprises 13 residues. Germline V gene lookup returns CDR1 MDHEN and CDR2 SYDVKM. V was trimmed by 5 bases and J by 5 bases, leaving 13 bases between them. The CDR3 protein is CASSKGPGNEQYF. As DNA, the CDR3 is TGTGCCAGCAGTAAAGGCCCTGGCAACGAGCAGTACTTC.